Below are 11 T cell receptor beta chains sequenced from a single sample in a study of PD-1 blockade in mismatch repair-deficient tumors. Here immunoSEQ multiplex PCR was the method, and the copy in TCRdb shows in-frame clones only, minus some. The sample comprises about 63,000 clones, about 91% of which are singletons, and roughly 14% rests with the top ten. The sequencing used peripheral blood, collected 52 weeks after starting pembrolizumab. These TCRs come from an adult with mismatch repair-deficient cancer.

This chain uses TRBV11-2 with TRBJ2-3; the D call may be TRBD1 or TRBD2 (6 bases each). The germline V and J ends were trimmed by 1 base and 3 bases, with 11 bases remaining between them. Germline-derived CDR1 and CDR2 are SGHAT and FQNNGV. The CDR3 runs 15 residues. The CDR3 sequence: CASSLGLGGTDTQYF. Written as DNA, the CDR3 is TGTGCCAGCAGCTTAGGTCTAGGGGGGACAGATACGCAGTATTTT.

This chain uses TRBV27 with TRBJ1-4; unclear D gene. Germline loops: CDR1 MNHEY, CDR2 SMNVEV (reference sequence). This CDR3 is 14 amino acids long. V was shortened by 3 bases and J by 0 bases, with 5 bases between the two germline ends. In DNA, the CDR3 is TGTGCCAGCAGTTTTCACTCAACTAATGAAAAACTGTTTTTT. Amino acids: CASSFHSTNEKLFF.

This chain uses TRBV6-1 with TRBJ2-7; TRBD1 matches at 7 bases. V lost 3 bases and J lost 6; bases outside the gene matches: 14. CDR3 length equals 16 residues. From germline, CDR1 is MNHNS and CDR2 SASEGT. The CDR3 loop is CASSDLTGAHLSEQYF. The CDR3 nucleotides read TGTGCCAGCAGTGATCTCACAGGGGCCCACCTGTCCGAGCAGTACTTC.

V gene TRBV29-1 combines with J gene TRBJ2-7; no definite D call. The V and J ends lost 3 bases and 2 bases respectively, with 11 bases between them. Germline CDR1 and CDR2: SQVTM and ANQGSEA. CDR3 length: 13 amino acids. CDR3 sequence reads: CSVEGAEPYEQYF. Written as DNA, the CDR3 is TGCAGCGTTGAGGGTGCGGAGCCCTACGAGCAGTACTTC.

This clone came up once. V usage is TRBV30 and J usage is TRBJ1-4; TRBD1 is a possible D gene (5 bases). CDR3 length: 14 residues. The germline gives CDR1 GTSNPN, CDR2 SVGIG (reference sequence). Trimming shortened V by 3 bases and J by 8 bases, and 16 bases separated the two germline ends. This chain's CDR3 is CAWRPWAGREKLFF. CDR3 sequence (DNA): TGTGCCTGGAGACCTTGGGCAGGGCGGGAAAAACTGTTTTTT.

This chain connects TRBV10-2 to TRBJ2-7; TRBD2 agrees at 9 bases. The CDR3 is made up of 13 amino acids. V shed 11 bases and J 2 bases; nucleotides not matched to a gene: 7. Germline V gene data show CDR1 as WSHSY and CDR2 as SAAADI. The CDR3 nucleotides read TGCGCCTCAGGGGCTAGCGGGGCCTACGAGCAGTACTTC. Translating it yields CASGASGAYEQYF.

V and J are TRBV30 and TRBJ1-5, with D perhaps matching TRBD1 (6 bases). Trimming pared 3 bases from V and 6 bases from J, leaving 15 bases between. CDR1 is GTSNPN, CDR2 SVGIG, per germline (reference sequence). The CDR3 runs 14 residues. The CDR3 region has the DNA TGTGCCTGGAGGGAGGCAGGGGAGGGTCAGCCCCAGCATTTT. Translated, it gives CAWREAGEGQPQHF.

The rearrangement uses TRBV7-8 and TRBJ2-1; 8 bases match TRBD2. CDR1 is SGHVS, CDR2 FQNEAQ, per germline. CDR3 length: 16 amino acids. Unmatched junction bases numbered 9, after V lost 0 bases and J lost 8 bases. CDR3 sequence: CASSLAVGLGVDEQFF. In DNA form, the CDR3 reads TGTGCCAGCAGCTTAGCGGTGGGACTAGGCGTCGATGAGCAGTTCTTC.

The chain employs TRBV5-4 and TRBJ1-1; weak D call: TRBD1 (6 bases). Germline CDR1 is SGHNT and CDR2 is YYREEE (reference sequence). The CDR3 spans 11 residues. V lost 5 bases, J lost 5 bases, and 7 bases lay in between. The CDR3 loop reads CASSQGTEAFF. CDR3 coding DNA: TGTGCCAGCAGTCAGGGGACTGAAGCTTTCTTT.

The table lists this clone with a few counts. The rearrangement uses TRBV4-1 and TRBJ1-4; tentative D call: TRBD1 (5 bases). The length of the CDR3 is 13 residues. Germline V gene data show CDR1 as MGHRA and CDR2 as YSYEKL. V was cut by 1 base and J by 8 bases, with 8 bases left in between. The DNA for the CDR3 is TGCGCCAGCAGCCAAGCAAGGGGCGAAAAACTGTTTTTT. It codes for CASSQARGEKLFF.

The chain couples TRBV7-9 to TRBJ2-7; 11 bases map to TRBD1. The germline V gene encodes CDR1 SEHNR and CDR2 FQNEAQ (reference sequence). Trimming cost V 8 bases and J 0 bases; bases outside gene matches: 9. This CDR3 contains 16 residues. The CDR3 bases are TGTGCCAGCCTCGCCCCCGGGACAGGGGGCTCCTACGAGCAGTACTTC. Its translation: CASLAPGTGGSYEQYF.